This T cell receptor (beta chain) was captured by sequencing in a study of identical twins. Study-wide findings and caveats: Memory repertoires lacked the insertion deficit that abundant cord blood beta clonotypes showed. Researchers reported weaker excess twin sharing in beta out-of-frame sequences. Out-of-frame alpha sequences common to twins exhibited a surplus of low generation probability.

Regarding this clonotype: The antigen is not known.

V dropped 5 bases and J dropped 1 base, with 13 bases sitting between them. Germline V gene lookup returns CDR1 SNHLY and CDR2 FYNNEI. CDR3 size: 15 residues. Unique molecular identifiers were in the cDNA, with template-switch universal primer binding. MiXCR, run by TCRdb on the 5' RACE reads, gives a single entry per CDR3 protein. The top ten clones hold under 6.5% of a sample with 200,000 to 250,000 distinct CDR3 sequences, about 7.5% of them seen once. The sample was also reused in another study, on yellow fever vaccine responses in identical twins.

The chain has TRBV2 and TRBJ2-3; possible D gene TRBD2, 5 bases. This sequence was found in a woman under 30 in good health. Sample: CD8+ T cells sorted from blood. The CDR3 DNA follows: TGTGCCAGCAGTCATGAGGGCGCCGGCACAGATACGCAGTATTTT. This sequence encodes CASSHEGAGTDTQYF.